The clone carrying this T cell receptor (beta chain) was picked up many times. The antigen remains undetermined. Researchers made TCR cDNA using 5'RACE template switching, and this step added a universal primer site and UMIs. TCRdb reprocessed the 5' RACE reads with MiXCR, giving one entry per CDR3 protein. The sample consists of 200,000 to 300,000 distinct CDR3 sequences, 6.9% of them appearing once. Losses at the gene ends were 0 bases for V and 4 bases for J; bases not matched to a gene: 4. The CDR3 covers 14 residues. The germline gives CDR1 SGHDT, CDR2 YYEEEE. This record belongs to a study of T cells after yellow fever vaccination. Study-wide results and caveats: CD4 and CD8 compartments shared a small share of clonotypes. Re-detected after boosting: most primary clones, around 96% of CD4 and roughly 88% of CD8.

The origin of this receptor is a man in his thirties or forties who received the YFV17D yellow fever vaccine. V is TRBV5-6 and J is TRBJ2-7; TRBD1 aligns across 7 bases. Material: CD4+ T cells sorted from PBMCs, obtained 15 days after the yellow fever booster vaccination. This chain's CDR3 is CASSLVGTEYEQYF. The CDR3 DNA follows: TGTGCCAGCAGCTTGGTCGGGACAGAGTACGAGCAGTACTTC.